This T cell receptor (beta chain) was identified in a study of control samples from healthy donors and cancer patients. Profiling relied on immunoSEQ multiplex PCR, and the TCRdb table lists in-frame clones only, not all of them. Here the sample spans some 120,000 clones, about 93% being singletons. In germline, CDR1 is MNHNS, CDR2 SASEGT. V lost 2 bases, J lost 3 bases, and 10 bases lay in between. This CDR3 is 14 amino acids long. Sequencing input: blood. The receptor was isolated from a man younger than 45 in good health. The chain is built from TRBV6-1 and TRBJ1-1, with TRBD1 as a possible D gene (5 bases). The CDR3 coding sequence is TGTGCCAGCAGTGAATCAGGGCTGGACACTGAAGCTTTCTTT. Translating gives CASSESGLDTEAFF.